This T cell receptor (beta chain) was sequenced during a study of CD8 T cells in ankylosing spondylitis. Trimming removed 2 bases from V and 14 bases from J, with 21 bases in between. The germline V gene encodes CDR1 SGHRS and CDR2 YFSETQ. The CDR3 is made up of 14 amino acids. The study's findings and limits: Ankylosing spondylitis blood appeared to be characterized by a TCR beta motif of about eight highly homologous variants. Disease-linked clones bore a CD8+ phenotype, appearing relatively rarely in peripheral blood.

5'-RACE, quantitative and with molecular barcodes, yielded the TCR beta libraries. MiXCR, run by TCRdb on the 5' RACE reads, gives a single entry per CDR3 protein. The table has about 800,000 distinct CDR3 sequences, approximately 10% seen once. A few counts support this clonotype. Its matching antigen is unknown. This clonotype originated in a male donor with ankylosing spondylitis. The sample taken for sequencing was blood, either unsorted or a sorted T cell fraction (not recorded which). The J gene is TRBJ2-3, the V gene TRBV5-1, with a tentative D call TRBD2 (5 bases). Here the CDR3 reads CASSFVWRDTSPYF. The CDR3 DNA follows: TGCGCCAGCAGCTTCGTATGGAGAGACACTAGTCCGTATTTT.